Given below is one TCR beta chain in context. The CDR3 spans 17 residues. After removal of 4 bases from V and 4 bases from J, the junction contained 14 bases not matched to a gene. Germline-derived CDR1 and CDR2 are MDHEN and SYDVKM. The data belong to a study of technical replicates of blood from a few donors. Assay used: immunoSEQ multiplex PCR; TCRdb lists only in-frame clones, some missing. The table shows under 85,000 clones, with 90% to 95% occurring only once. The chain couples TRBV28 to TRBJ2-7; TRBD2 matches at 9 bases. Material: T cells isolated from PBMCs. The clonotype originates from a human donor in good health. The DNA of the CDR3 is TGTGCCAGCAGTTCCCTTCCCGGGACTAGCTTCCGGTACGAGCAGTACTTC. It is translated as CASSSLPGTSFRYEQYF.